The 13 T cell receptor beta chains given below trace back to one sample, sequenced in a study of identical twins. TCRdb re-called the 5' RACE reads with MiXCR, one entry per CDR3 protein. The profile shows about 730,000 distinct CDR3 sequences, approximately 21% of them singletons. The data were also submitted as part of a second study, on T cells expressing NK-cell markers.

Sequenced: PBMCs. Receptors originate from a woman aged 18-30 years in good health.

Only a few counts were recorded for this clonotype. The chain's CDR3 is CASNHRNYEQYF. In DNA, the CDR3 is TGTGCCAGCAACCACCGGAACTACGAGCAGTACTTC. The J gene is TRBJ2-7, the V gene TRBV7-8; D is undetermined. The V gene's germline CDR1 is SGHVS and CDR2 FQNEAQ. The CDR3 length is 12 residues. Between the trimmed V and J ends, which lost 7 bases and 3 bases, there was a span of 10 bases.

This clonotype was counted at least ten times. One end of the junction varies from germline; a read error may be responsible. This sequence joins TRBV5-1 and TRBJ2-6, with D perhaps given as TRBD1 or TRBD2 (5 bases each). There are 15 residues in the CDR3. Germline CDR1 and CDR2: SGHRS and YFSETQ. CDR3 nucleotides: TGTGCCAGCAGTTTATCAGGGAGTGGGGCCAACGTCCTGACTTTC. Its protein product is CASSLSGSGANVLTF.

This clonotype was recorded at least ten times. This chain's CDR3 is CASRLTPRGYGYTF. The DNA for the CDR3 is TGTGCCAGCAGGCTTACTCCAAGGGGCTATGGCTACACCTTC. The chain couples TRBV6-5 to TRBJ1-2, with D possibly TRBD1 on 5 matching bases. The CDR3 is made up of 14 amino acids. V was pared by 6 bases and J by 4 bases, with 15 bases between. Looked up from germline, CDR1 is MNHEY and CDR2 is SVGAGI.

The rearrangement uses TRBV7-9 and TRBJ2-1; 9 nucleotides align to TRBD2. J lost 1 base, V lost 2 bases, and 3 bases had no gene match. Germline assignment: CDR1 SEHNR and CDR2 FQNEAQ (reference sequence). The CDR3 consists of 16 residues. The CDR3 loop reads CASSLHTSGSYNEQFF. The CDR3 DNA is TGTGCCAGCAGCTTACATACTAGCGGGTCCTACAATGAGCAGTTCTTC.

V gene TRBV9 combines with J gene TRBJ2-2, with 7 bases matching TRBD1. The CDR3 is 14 residues long. Per the germline V gene, CDR1 is SGDLS and CDR2 is YYNGEE. J lost 5 bases, V lost 8 bases, and 9 bases had no gene match. The CDR3 protein is CASRRQGQTGELFF. The DNA for the CDR3 is TGTGCCAGTCGGCGACAGGGCCAAACCGGGGAGCTGTTTTTT.

Worth noting for this clonotype: This CDR3 fails to terminate in the conserved phenylalanine or tryptophan, so it likely reflects a read error. It is unclear where the CDR3 begins or ends on the DNA, so no DNA is shown, and the CDR3 is as TCRdb lists it. The V gene is TRBV7-7, the J gene TRBJ1-1. The CDR3 length equals 9 residues, ends included. The germline V gene has CDR1 SSHAT and CDR2 FNYEAQ (reference sequence). The CDR3 loop is CASSLAGGL.

This clonotype was seen a handful of times. The chain has TRBV12-3 or TRBV12-4 and TRBJ2-2; D gene unclear. The ends were cut back, 3 bases at V and 2 bases at J, with 10 bases in the middle. This CDR3 region has 15 residues. The CDR3 is CASSFPAENTGELFF. CDR3 DNA: TGTGCCAGCAGTTTCCCCGCAGAAAACACCGGGGAGCTGTTTTTT.

The chain carries TRBV27 and TRBJ2-1; possibly TRBD2 for D (6 bases). Germline values: CDR1 MNHEY, CDR2 SMNVEV (reference sequence). The ends were cut back, 6 bases at V and 8 bases at J, with 23 bases in the middle. The CDR3 length is 16 residues. The CDR3, as DNA: TGTGCCAGCAGCTCCCGAGCGCTTCTGGGGGAGGATGAGCAGTTCTTC. It specifies CASSSRALLGEDEQFF.

The gene calls are TRBV20-1 and TRBJ2-5; 14 positions agree with TRBD2. Germline V lookup: CDR1 DFQATT, CDR2 SNEGSKA (reference sequence). Trimming cost V 3 bases and J 4 bases; bases outside gene matches: 4. The CDR3 spans 15 residues. DNA of the CDR3: TGCAGTGCTAGGCGACTAGCGGGAGGGAGAGAGACCCAGTACTTC. The encoded protein is CSARRLAGGRETQYF.

This clonotype showed up many times. V gene TRBV5-6 combines with J gene TRBJ2-1; D not certain. V was trimmed by 3 bases and J by 10 bases, leaving 11 bases between them. The CDR3 consists of 12 residues. Germline V gives CDR1 SGHDT, CDR2 YYEEEE. The CDR3 sequence: CASSSSYLEQFF. CDR3 bases: TGTGCCAGCAGCTCCTCGTACCTGGAGCAGTTCTTC.

The genes are TRBV12-3 or TRBV12-4 and TRBJ2-7; either TRBD1 or TRBD2 may fit D (5 bases each). The CDR3 covers 15 residues. Trimming took 5 bases from V and 0 from J, leaving 14 bases between them. The CDR3 region has the DNA TGTGCCAGCAGTGCTCCGGGACGGAGCTCCTACGAGCAGTACTTC. Its protein product is CASSAPGRSSYEQYF.

The count of this clonotype is one. The chain links TRBV12-3 or TRBV12-4 to TRBJ2-3; D is possibly TRBD2 (6 bases). The CDR3 contains 17 residues. V lost 6 bases, J lost 3 bases, and 22 bases lay in between. In DNA, the CDR3 is TGTGCCAGCAGCCGCGTGGGGTACACTGGGGGGACAGATACGCAGTATTTT. Protein: CASSRVGYTGGTDTQYF.

The V call is TRBV6-2 or TRBV6-3, the J call TRBJ2-7; tentatively, D is TRBD1 (6 bases). The CDR3 runs 12 residues. CDR1 MNHEY and CDR2 SVGEGT come from the germline V gene. The V gene lost 8 bases and the J gene lost 2 bases, with 10 bases spanning the gap. The DNA of the CDR3 is TGTGCCAGCCTCGGACAGCCCTACGAGCAGTACTTC. Encoded protein: CASLGQPYEQYF.